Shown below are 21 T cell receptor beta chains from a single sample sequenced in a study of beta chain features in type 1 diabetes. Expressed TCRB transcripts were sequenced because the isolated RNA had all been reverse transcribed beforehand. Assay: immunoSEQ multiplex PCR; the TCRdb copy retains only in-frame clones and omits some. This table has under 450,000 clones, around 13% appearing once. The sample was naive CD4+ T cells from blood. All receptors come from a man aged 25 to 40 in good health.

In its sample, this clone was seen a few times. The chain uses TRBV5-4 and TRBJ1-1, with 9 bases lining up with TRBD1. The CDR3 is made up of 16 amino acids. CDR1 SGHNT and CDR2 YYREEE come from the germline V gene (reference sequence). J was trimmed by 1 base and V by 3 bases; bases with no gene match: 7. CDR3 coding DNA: TGTGCCAGCAGCTCTATCCGGACAGGGGCGAACACTGAAGCTTTCTTT. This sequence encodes CASSSIRTGANTEAFF. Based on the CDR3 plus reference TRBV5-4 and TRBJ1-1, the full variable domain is ETGVTQSPTHLIKTRGQQVTLRCSSQSGHNTVSWYQQALGQGPQFIFQYYREEENGRGNFPPRFSGLQFPNYSSELNVNALELDDSALYLCASSSIRTGANTEAFFGQGTRLTVV.

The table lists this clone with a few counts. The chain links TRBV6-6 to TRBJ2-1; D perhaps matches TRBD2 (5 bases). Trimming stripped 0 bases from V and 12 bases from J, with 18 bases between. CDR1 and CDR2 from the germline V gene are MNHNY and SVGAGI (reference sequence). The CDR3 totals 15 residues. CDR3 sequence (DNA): TGTGCCAGCAGTTACTCGAGAGGACTCCGATATGGGCAGTTCTTC. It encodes CASSYSRGLRYGQFF.

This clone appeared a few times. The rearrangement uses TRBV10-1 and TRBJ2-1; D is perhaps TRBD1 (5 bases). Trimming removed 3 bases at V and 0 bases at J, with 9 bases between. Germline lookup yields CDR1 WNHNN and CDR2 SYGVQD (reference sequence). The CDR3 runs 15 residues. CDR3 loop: CASSDNRGSYNEQFF. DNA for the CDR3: TGCGCCAGCAGTGACAATAGGGGCTCCTACAATGAGCAGTTCTTC.

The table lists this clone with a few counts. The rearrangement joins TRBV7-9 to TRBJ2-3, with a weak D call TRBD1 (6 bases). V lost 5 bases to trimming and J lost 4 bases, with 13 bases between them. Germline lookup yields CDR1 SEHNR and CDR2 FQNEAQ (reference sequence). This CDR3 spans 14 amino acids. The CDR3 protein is CASSAMTGSDTQYF. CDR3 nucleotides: TGTGCCAGCAGCGCGATGACAGGCTCAGATACGCAGTATTTT.

CDR3 sequence: CASSTGVGANVLTF. The CDR3 region has the DNA TGTGCCAGCAGCACGGGTGTAGGGGCCAACGTCCTGACTTTC. The chain couples TRBV11-2 to TRBJ2-6; D unresolved. The germline V and J ends were trimmed by 5 bases and 4 bases, with 9 bases remaining between them. Per germline, CDR1 SGHAT and CDR2 FQNNGV. The CDR3 has 14 amino acids.

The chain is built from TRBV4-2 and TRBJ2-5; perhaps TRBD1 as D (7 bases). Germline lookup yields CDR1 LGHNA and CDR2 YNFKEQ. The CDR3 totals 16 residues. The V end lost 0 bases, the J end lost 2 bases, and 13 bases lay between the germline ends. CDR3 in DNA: TGTGCCAGCAGCCAAGAGCCCAGGGGGGTACAAGAGACCCAGTACTTC. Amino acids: CASSQEPRGVQETQYF.

DNA of the CDR3: TGTGCTAGTGGTCCATCGGACAGGGACGAGCAGTACTTC. Amino acids: CASGPSDRDEQYF. The chain uses TRBV12-5 and TRBJ2-7, with TRBD1 matching 8 bases. The V gene's germline CDR1 is LGHNT and CDR2 FRNRAP. The CDR3 length is 13 residues. V dropped 5 bases and J dropped 5; count of bases not matched to a gene: 5.

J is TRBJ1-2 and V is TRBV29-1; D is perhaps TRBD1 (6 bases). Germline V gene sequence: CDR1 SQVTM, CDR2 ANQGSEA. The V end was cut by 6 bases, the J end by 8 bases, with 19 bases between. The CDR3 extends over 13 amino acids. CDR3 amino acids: CSVIPRGREGYTF. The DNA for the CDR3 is TGCAGCGTAATACCCCGGGGGCGAGAGGGCTACACCTTC.

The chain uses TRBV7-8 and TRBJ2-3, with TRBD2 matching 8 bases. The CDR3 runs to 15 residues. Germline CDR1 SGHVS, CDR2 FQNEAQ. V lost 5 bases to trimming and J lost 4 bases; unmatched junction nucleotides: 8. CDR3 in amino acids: CASSTSGSNADTQYF. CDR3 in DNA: TGTGCCAGCAGCACCAGCGGGAGTAACGCAGATACGCAGTATTTT.

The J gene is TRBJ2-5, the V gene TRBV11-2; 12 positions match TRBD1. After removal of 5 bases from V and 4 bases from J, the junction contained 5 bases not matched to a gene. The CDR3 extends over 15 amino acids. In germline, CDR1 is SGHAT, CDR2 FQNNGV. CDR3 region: CASSPGTGGLETQYF. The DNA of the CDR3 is TGTGCCAGCAGCCCTGGGACAGGGGGCTTAGAGACCCAGTACTTC.

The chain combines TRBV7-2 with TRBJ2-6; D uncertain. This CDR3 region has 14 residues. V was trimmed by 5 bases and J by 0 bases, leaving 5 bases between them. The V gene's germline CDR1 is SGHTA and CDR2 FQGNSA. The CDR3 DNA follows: TGTGCCAGCAGCCCGGTCTCTGGGGCCAACGTCCTGACTTTC. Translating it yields CASSPVSGANVLTF.

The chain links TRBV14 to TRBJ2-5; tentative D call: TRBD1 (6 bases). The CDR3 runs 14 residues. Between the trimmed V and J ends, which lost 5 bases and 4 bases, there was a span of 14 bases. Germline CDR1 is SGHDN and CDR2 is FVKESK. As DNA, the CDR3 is TGTGCCAGCAGCACCCGTCAGGGGTCAGAGACCCAGTACTTC. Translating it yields CASSTRQGSETQYF. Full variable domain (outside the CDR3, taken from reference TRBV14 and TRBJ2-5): EAGVTQFPSHSVIEKGQTVTLRCDPISGHDNLYWYRRVMGKEIKFLLHFVKESKQDESGMPNNRFLAERTGGTYSTLKVQPAELEDSGVYFCASSTRQGSETQYFGPGTRLLVL.

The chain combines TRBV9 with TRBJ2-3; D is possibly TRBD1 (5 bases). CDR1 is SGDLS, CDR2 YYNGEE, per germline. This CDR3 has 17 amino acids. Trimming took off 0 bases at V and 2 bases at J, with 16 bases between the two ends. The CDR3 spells CASSVERTPKNTDTQYF. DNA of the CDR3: TGTGCCAGCAGCGTAGAAAGGACACCCAAAAACACAGATACGCAGTATTTT.

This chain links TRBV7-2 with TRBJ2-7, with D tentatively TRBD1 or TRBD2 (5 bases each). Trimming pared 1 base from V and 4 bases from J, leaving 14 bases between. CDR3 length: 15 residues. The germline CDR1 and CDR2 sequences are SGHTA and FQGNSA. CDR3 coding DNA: TGTGCCAGCAGCTTAGATGGGACCAACGGATACGAGCAGTACGTC. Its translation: CASSLDGTNGYEQYV.

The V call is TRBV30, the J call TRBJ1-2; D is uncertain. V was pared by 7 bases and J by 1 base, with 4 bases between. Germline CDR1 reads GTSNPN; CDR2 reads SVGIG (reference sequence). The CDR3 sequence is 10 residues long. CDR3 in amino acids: CASFNYGYTF. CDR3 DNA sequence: TGTGCCTCTTTTAACTATGGCTACACCTTC.

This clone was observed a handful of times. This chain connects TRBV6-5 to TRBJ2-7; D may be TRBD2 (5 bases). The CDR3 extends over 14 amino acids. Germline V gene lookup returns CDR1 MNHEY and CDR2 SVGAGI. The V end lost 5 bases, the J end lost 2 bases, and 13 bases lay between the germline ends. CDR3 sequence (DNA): TGTGCCAGCAGTCCTCTAGCTGTGGCCTACGAGCAGTACGTC. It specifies CASSPLAVAYEQYV.

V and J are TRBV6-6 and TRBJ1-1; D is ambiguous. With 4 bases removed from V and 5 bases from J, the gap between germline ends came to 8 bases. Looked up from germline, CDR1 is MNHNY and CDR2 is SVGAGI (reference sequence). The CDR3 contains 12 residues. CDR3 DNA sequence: TGTGCCAGCAGTTTCGGTGTGACTGAAGCTTTCTTT. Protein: CASSFGVTEAFF.

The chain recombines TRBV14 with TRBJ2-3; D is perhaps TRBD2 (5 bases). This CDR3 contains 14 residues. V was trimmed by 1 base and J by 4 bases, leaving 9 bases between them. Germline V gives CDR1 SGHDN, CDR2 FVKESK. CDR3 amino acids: CASSQVTRADTQYF. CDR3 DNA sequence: TGTGCCAGCAGCCAAGTAACTAGGGCAGATACGCAGTATTTT.

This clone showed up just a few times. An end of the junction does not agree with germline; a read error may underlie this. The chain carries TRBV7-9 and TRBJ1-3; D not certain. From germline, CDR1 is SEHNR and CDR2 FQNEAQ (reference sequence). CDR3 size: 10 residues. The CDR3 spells CAGVGSKPDF. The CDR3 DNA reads TGTGCCGGCGTGGGTTCCAAACCGGATTTT.

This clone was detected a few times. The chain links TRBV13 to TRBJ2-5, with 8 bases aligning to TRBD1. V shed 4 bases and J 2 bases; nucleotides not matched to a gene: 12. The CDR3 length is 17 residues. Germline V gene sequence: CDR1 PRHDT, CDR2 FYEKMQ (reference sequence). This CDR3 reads CASSSYGQGARQETQYF. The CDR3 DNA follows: TGTGCCAGCAGCTCGTACGGCCAGGGGGCGCGGCAAGAGACCCAGTACTTC.

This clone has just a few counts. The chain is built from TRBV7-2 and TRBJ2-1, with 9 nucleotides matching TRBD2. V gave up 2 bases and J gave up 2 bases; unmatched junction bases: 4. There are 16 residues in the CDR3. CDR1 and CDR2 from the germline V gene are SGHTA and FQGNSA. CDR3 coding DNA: TGTGCCAGCAGCTTACTAGCGGGGAATCCCTACAATGAGCAGTTCTTC. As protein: CASSLLAGNPYNEQFF.